This record looks at one T cell receptor beta chain sequence and its context. The sequenced target, TCR beta, came from blood CD8+ and CD4+ T cells. The multiple sclerosis controls were treatment-naive patients, and their relapsing-remitting disease was stable or active. Negative isolation was used for CD8+ and CD4+ T cells and FACS enrichment for TEMRA cells. Germline V gene sequence: CDR1 SGHTA, CDR2 FQGNSA. This CDR3 is 13 amino acids long. V was shortened by 0 bases and J by 12 bases, with 12 bases between the two germline ends. The data were taken from a study of CD8 T cells in Susac syndrome. Random hexamers were used to reverse transcribe about 0.45 to 1 ug of RNA. Amplification of TCR beta CDR3 was carried out by immunoSEQ multiplex PCR, which covered 54 Vbeta and 13 Jbeta segments. TCRdb re-called the immunoSEQ multiplex PCR reads with MiXCR, one entry per CDR3 protein. In the table there are some 400,000 distinct CDR3 sequences, more than 80% of which are singletons.

This chain links TRBV7-2 with TRBJ2-1; D not resolved. The receptor's source is a human donor with multiple sclerosis. Sequencing was performed on CD8+ T cells from PBMCs. CDR3 coding DNA: TGTGCCAGCAGCTTAGCGGACGGCCCGAGGCAGTTCTTC. Protein: CASSLADGPRQFF.